This T cell receptor (beta chain) originates from a study of identical twins. A universal primer site came from template switching; cDNA carried unique molecular identifiers. One entry per CDR3 protein, called by TCRdb with MiXCR from the 5' RACE reads. The sample lists 350,000 to 450,000 distinct CDR3 sequences, about a fifth occurring once. Germline assignment: CDR1 DFQATT and CDR2 SNEGSKA (reference sequence). This CDR3 is 12 amino acids long. This clonotype was detected many times. The TCR originated in a man aged 50-59 years in good health. Sequenced input: naive T cells sorted from blood. The V call is TRBV20-1, the J call TRBJ1-1; 9 bases line up with TRBD1. The DNA of the CDR3 is TGCAGAGGGACAGGGTTGGTTACTGAAGCTTTCTTT. Translation: CRGTGLVTEAFF.